This T cell receptor beta chain is drawn from a study of human T cells and chemical hapten exposure. Study-wide context: DPC (0.01%) was patch tested on the upper back and read at 6 days. Slight differences in pooled library volume were the main source of varying TCR yields across samples.

Noted time point: patch test 1, 2 weeks after DPC sensitization. Treatment given: therapeutic diphenylcyclopropenone sensitization with weekly scalp DPC. The drawing of blood occurred before each patch test was applied. Germline assignment: CDR1 ENHRY and CDR2 SYGVKD. Trimming at V came to 4 bases and at J to 5 bases, leaving 3 bases not matched to a gene. The CDR3 has 13 residues. TCRdb processed the RACE reads anew with MiXCR; each CDR3 protein has one entry. The repertoire holds tens of thousands of distinct CDR3 sequences, with roughly 7.2% as singletons. The V and J genes are TRBV10-3 and TRBJ2-5; 8 bases are shared with TRBD1. Here the sequenced sample was whole blood, taken in connection with sensitization to the hapten diphenylcyclopropenone (DPC). The sequence came from a woman aged 25 to 39 with alopecia areata. Some clones in this sample may be carry-over from other donors' samples. The chain's CDR3 is CAISVDREETQYF. The CDR3 bases are TGTGCCATCAGTGTGGACAGGGAGGAGACCCAGTACTTC.